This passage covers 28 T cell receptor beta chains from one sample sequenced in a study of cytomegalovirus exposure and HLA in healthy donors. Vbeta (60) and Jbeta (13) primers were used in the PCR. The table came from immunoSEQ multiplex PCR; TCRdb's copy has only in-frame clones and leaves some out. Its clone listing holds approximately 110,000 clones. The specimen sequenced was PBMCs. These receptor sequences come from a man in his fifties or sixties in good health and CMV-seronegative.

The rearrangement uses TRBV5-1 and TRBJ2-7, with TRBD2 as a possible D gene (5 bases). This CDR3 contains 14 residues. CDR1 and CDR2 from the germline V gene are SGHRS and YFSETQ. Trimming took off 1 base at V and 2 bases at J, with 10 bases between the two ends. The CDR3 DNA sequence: TGCGCCAGCAGCTTGACCCCCGGGACCTACGAGCAGTACTTC. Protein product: CASSLTPGTYEQYF.

This CDR3 reads CTSSPTSDSDNEQFF. The CDR3 DNA reads TGCACCAGCAGCCCTACTAGCGACTCCGACAATGAGCAGTTCTTC. V usage is TRBV1 and J usage is TRBJ2-1; the table's D call, TRBD2, has no DNA check behind it. TRBV1 is flagged as a pseudogene. There are 15 residues in the CDR3.

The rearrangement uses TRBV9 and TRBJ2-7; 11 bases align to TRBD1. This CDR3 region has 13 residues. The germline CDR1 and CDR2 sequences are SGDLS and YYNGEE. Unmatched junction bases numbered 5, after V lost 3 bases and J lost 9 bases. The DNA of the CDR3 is TGTGCCAGCAGCGCGGGACAGGGGGTTGGGCAGTACTTC. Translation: CASSAGQGVGQYF. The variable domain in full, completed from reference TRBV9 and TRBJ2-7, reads DSGVTQTPKHLITATGQRVTLRCSPRSGDLSVYWYQQSLDQGLQFLIQYYNGEERAKGNILERFSAQQFPDLHSELNLSSLELGDSALYFCASSAGQGVGQYFGPGTRLTVT.

CDR3 residues: CASSQDRGRNEKLFF. CDR3 nucleotides: TGCGCCAGCAGCCAAGATCGGGGTAGGAACGAAAAACTGTTTTTT. The chain employs TRBV4-3 and TRBJ1-4; no firm D call. Looked up from germline, CDR1 is LGHNA and CDR2 is YSLEER. CDR3 length equals 15 residues. Trimming stripped 0 bases from V and 8 bases from J, with 13 bases between.

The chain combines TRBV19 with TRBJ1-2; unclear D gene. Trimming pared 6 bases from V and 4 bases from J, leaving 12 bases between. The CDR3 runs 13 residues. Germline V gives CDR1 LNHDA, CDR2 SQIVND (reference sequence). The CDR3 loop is CASSLSGSYGYTF. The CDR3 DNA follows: TGTGCCAGTAGCCTCTCCGGTAGCTATGGCTACACCTTC.

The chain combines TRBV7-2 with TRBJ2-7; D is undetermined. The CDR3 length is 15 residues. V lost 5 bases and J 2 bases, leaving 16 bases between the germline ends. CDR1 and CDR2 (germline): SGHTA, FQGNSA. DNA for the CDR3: TGTGCCAGCAGCGCAAGATCGAGTCCCACCTACGAGCAGTACTTC. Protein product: CASSARSSPTYEQYF.

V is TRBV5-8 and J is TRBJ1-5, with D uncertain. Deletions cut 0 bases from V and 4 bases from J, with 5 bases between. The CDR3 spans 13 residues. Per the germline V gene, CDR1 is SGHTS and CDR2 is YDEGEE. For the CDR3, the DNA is TGTGCCAGCAGCTTGGCACTAAATCAGCCCCAGCATTTT. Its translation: CASSLALNQPQHF.

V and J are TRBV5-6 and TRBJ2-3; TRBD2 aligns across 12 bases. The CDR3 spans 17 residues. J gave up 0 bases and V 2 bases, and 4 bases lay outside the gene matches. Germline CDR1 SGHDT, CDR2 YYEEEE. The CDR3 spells CASSLRTSGASTDTQYF. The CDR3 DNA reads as TGTGCCAGCAGCTTACGGACTAGCGGGGCAAGCACAGATACGCAGTATTTT.

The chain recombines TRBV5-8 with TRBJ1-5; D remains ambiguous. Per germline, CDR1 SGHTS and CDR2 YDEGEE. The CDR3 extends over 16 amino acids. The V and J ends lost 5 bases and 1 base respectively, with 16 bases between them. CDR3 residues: CASRPGDRWSNQPQHF. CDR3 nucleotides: TGTGCCAGCAGGCCCGGAGATAGATGGAGCAATCAGCCCCAGCATTTT. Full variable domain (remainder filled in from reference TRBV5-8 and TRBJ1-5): EAGVTQSPTHLIKTRGQQATLRCSPISGHTSVYWYQQALGLGLQFLLWYDEGEERNRGNFPPRFSGRQFPNYSSELNVNALELEDSALYLCASRPGDRWSNQPQHFGDGTRLSIL.

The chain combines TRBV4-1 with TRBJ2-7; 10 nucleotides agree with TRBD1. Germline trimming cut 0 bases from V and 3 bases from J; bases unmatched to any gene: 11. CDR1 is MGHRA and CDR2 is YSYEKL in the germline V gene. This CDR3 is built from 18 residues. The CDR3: CASSQEPPDRGRSYEQYF. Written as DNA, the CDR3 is TGCGCCAGCAGCCAAGAGCCCCCCGACAGGGGGCGAAGCTACGAGCAGTACTTC.

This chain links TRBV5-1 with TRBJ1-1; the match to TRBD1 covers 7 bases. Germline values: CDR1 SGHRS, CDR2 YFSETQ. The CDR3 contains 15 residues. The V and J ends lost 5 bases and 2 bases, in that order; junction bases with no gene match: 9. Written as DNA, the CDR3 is TGCGCCAGCAGACCTTTGACAGGGATAAACACTGAAGCTTTCTTT. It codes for CASRPLTGINTEAFF.

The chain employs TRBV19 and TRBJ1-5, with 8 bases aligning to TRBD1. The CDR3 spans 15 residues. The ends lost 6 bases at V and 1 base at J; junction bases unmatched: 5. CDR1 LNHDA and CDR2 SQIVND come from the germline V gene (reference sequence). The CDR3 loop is CASRYSGGSNQPQHF. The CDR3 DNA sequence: TGTGCCAGTAGGTACTCAGGGGGCAGCAATCAGCCCCAGCATTTT.

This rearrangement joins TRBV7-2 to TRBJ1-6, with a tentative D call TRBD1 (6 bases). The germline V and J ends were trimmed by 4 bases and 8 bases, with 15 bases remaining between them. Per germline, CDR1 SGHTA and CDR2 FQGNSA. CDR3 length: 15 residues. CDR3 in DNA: TGTGCCAGCAGCTCATTACAGGGTATTGATTCACCCCTCCACTTT. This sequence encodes CASSSLQGIDSPLHF.

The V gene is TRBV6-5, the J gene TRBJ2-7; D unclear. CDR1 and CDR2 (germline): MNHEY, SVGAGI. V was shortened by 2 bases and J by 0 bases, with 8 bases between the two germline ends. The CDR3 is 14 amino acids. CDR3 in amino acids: CASSYALNSYEQYF. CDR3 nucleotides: TGTGCCAGCAGTTACGCCCTAAACTCCTACGAGCAGTACTTC.

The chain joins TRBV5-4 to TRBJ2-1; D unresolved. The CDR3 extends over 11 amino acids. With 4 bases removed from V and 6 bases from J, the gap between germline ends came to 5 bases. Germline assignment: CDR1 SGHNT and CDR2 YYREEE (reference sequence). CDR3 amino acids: CASSLSNEQFF. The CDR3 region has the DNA TGTGCCAGCAGCCTTAGCAATGAGCAGTTCTTC.

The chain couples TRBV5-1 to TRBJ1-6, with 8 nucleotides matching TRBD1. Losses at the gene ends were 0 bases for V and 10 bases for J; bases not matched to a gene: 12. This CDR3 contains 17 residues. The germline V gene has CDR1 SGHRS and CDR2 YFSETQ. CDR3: CASSLDPQGQGNSPLHF. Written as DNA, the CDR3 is TGCGCCAGCAGCTTGGACCCCCAAGGACAGGGTAACTCACCCCTCCACTTT.

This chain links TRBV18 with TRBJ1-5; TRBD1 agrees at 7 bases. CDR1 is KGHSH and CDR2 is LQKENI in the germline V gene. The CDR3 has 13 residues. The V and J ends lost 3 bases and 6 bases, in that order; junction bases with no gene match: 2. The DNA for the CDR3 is TGTGCCAGCTCACCGGACAGGTCTCAGCCCCAGCATTTT. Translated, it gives CASSPDRSQPQHF.

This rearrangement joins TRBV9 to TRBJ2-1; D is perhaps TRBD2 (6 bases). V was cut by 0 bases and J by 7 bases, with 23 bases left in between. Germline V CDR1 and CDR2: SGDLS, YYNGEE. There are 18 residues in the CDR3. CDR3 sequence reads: CASSVEIGGVYRLNEQFF. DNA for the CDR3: TGTGCCAGCAGCGTAGAGATAGGCGGGGTTTATCGGTTGAATGAGCAGTTCTTC.

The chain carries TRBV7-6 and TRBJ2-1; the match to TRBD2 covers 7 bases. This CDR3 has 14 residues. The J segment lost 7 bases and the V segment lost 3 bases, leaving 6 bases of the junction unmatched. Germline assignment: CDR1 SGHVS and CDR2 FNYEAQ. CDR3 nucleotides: TGTGCCAGCAGCTTCAGCGGGGCGGTAAATGAGCAGTTCTTC. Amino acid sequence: CASSFSGAVNEQFF.

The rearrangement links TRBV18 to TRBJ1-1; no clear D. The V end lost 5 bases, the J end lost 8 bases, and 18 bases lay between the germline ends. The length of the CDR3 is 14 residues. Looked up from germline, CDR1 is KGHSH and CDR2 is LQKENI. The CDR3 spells CASSASPGLLEAFF. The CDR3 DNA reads TGTGCCAGCTCAGCCAGCCCCGGACTCCTAGAAGCTTTCTTT.

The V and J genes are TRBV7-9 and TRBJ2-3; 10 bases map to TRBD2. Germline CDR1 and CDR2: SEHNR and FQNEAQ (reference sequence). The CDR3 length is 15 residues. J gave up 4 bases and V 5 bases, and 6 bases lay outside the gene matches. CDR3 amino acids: CASSPPSGSADTQYF. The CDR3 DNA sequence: TGTGCCAGCAGCCCCCCTAGCGGGAGCGCAGATACGCAGTATTTT.

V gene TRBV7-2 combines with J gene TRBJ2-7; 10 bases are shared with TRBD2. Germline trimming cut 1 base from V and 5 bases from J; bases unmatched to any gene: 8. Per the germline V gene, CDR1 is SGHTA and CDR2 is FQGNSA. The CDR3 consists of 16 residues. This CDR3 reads CASSLESGGARNEQYF. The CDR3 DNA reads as TGTGCCAGCAGCTTAGAAAGCGGGGGGGCGAGGAACGAGCAGTACTTC.

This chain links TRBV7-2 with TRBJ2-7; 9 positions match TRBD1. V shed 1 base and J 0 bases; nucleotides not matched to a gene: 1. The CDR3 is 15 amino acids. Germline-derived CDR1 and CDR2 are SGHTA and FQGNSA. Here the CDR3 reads CASSLGQGGSYEQYF. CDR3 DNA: TGTGCCAGCAGCTTAGGACAGGGGGGCTCCTACGAGCAGTACTTC. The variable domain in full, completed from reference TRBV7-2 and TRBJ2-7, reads GAGVSQSPSNKVTEKGKDVELRCDPISGHTALYWYRQSLGQGLEFLIYFQGNSAPDKSGLPSDRFSAERTGGSVSTLTIQRTQQEDSAVYLCASSLGQGGSYEQYFGPGTRLTVT.

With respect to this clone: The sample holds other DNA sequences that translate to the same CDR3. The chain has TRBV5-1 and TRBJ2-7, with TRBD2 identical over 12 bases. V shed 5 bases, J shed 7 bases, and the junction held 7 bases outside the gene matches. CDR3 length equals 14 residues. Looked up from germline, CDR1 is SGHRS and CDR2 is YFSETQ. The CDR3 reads CASRPGLAGLEQYF. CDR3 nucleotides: TGCGCCAGCAGACCGGGACTAGCGGGTCTAGAGCAGTACTTC.

The CDR3 here is CASSPGLLMNTGELFF. The CDR3 DNA is TGTGCCAGCAGCCCGGGACTTCTTATGAACACCGGGGAGCTGTTTTTT. The chain carries TRBV5-6 and TRBJ2-2; maybe TRBD2 (6 bases). The CDR3 covers 16 residues. V was shortened by 4 bases and J by 1 base, with 14 bases between the two germline ends. Germline V CDR1 and CDR2: SGHDT, YYEEEE.

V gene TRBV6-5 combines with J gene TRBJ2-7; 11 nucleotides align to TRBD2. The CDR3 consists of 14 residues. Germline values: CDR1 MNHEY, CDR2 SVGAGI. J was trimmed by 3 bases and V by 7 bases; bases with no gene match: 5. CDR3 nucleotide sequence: TGTGCCAGCAAAATAGCGGGAGGGCTCTACGAGCAGTACTTC. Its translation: CASKIAGGLYEQYF.

The CDR3 DNA sequence: TGTGCCAGCAGCGACCTCGGGGGAAAGGGCGAAAAACTGTTTTTT. Translated: CASSDLGGKGEKLFF. The V call is TRBV6-6, the J call TRBJ1-4, with D maybe TRBD1 (5 bases). Germline V gene sequence: CDR1 MNHNY, CDR2 SVGAGI (reference sequence). Trimming took off 6 bases at V and 8 bases at J, with 19 bases between the two ends. CDR3 length: 15 amino acids.

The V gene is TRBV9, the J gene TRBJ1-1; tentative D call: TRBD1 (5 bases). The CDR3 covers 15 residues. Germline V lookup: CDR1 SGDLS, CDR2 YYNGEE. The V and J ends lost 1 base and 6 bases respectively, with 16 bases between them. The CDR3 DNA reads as TGTGCCAGCAGCGTAAATCCTGCGACAGCGTCTGAAGCTTTCTTT. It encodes CASSVNPATASEAFF.